This is a list of T cell receptor beta chains from one sample in a study of PD-1 blockade in classical Hodgkin lymphoma. Here immunoSEQ multiplex PCR was the method, and the copy in TCRdb shows in-frame clones only, minus some. The table shows roughly 9,100 clones, with 70% to 85% occurring only once. The specimen was peripheral blood mononuclear cells (PBMCs), collected before the fourth cycle of nivolumab. These TCRs come from a human donor with classical Hodgkin lymphoma. The CDR3 runs from the conserved cysteine through the conserved F or W. A D gene is named only where the DNA matches it firmly. Size values are once, few and many counts, or a class for expanded clones, and some rows have none.

size: NA; D: TRBD1; length: 14; V: TRBV5-1; J: TRBJ1-1; CDR3: CASSQQGRNTEAFF; DNA: TGCGCCAGCAGCCAACAGGGGAGGAACACTGAAGCTTTCTTT
size: NA; D: NA; length: 14; V: TRBV5-6; J: TRBJ1-2; CDR3: CASSLVAGNYGYTF; DNA: TGTGCCAGCAGCTTGGTTGCAGGAAACTATGGCTACACCTTC
size: NA; D: TRBD1; length: 15; V: TRBV25-1; J: TRBJ2-3; CDR3: CASSEGQGGTDTQYF; DNA: TGTGCCAGCAGTGAAGGACAGGGAGGAACAGATACGCAGTATTTT
size: NA; D: NA; length: 13; V: TRBV7-9; J: TRBJ2-7; CDR3: CASSFSNRDEQYF; DNA: TGTGCCAGCAGCTTTAGCAACAGGGACGAGCAGTACTTC
size: NA; D: TRBD2; length: 14; V: TRBV28; J: TRBJ2-1; CDR3: CASSLSGGWNEQFF; DNA: TGTGCCAGCAGTTTATCGGGGGGATGGAATGAGCAGTTCTTC
size: NA; D: NA; length: 13; V: TRBV13; J: TRBJ2-7; CDR3: CASSSRHRMEQYF; DNA: TGTGCCAGCAGCTCCCGACACCGAATGGAGCAGTACTTC
size: few; D: TRBD1; length: 14; V: TRBV5-1; J: TRBJ1-1; CDR3: CASSRQGPNTEAFF; DNA: TGCGCCAGCTCGAGACAGGGCCCGAACACTGAAGCTTTCTTT
size: NA; D: NA; length: 16; V: TRBV6-6; J: TRBJ2-5; CDR3: CASSPAPTGPQETQYF; DNA: TGTGCCAGCAGTCCCGCCCCTACAGGGCCCCAAGAGACCCAGTACTTC
size: NA; D: NA; length: 11; V: TRBV7-9; J: TRBJ1-1; CDR3: CASSSLGEAFF; DNA: TGTGCCAGCAGCTCTCTGGGTGAAGCTTTCTTT
size: few; D: TRBD1; length: 14; V: TRBV11-3; J: TRBJ1-2; CDR3: CASSYDSGGTGYTF; DNA: TGTGCCAGCAGCTACGATTCAGGGGGAACAGGCTACACCTTC
size: few; D: NA; length: 18; V: TRBV9; J: TRBJ1-1; CDR3: CASSNGGASTQMNTEAFF; DNA: TGTGCCAGCAGCAATGGGGGGGCCTCTACACAGATGAACACTGAAGCTTTCTTT
size: NA; D: NA; length: 12; V: TRBV27; J: TRBJ2-2; CDR3: CASSPGVGELFF; DNA: TGTGCCAGCAGCCCAGGGGTCGGGGAGCTGTTTTTT
size: NA; D: NA; length: 13; V: TRBV11-3; J: TRBJ2-2; CDR3: CASSLNDAGELFF; DNA: TGTGCCTCCTCCCTCAACGATGCCGGGGAGCTGTTTTTT
size: NA; D: TRBD2; length: 14; V: TRBV6-5; J: TRBJ2-1; CDR3: CASNVGLATNEQFF; DNA: TGTGCCAGCAACGTGGGACTAGCGACCAATGAGCAGTTCTTC
size: NA; D: TRBD1; length: 15; V: TRBV7-9; J: TRBJ1-2; CDR3: CASSLTTGSYYGYTF; DNA: TGTGCCAGCAGCTTAACGACAGGGTCCTACTATGGCTACACCTTC
size: NA; D: NA; length: 16; V: TRBV18; J: TRBJ2-3; CDR3: CASSPPRSAFTDTQYF; DNA: TGTGCCAGCTCACCACCGAGGTCAGCTTTCACAGATACGCAGTATTTT
size: NA; D: NA; length: 13; V: TRBV6-1; J: TRBJ1-1; CDR3: CASSENGRTEAFF; DNA: TGTGCCAGCAGTGAAAATGGCAGAACTGAAGCTTTCTTT
size: NA; D: NA; length: 15; V: TRBV11-2; J: TRBJ1-2; CDR3: CASSSSGTSPYGYTF; DNA: TGTGCCAGCAGCTCCTCCGGGACATCTCCCTATGGCTACACCTTC
size: NA; D: NA; length: 14; V: TRBV7-9; J: TRBJ1-2; CDR3: CASSLETTTYGYTF; DNA: TGTGCCAGCAGCTTAGAAACAACCACCTATGGCTACACCTTC
size: NA; D: TRBD2; length: 16; V: TRBV7-9; J: TRBJ2-1; CDR3: CASSSGLAGGLGEQFF; DNA: TGTGCCAGCAGCTCGGGACTAGCGGGAGGGCTAGGGGAGCAGTTCTTC
size: NA; D: TRBD2; length: 16; V: TRBV7-8; J: TRBJ2-7; CDR3: CASSLGVSGGHYEQYF; DNA: TGTGCCAGCAGCTTAGGGGTTAGCGGGGGCCACTACGAGCAGTACTTC
size: NA; D: TRBD2; length: 16; V: TRBV5-4; J: TRBJ2-1; CDR3: CASSWPGRTGGNEQFF; DNA: TGTGCCAGCAGCTGGCCTGGACGAACGGGAGGCAATGAGCAGTTCTTC
size: NA; D: TRBD2; length: 19; V: TRBV9; J: TRBJ2-2; CDR3: CASSASSGTSGAGTGELFF; DNA: TGTGCCAGCAGCGCCTCCTCCGGGACTAGCGGAGCGGGGACCGGGGAGCTGTTTTTT
size: NA; D: NA; length: 16; V: TRBV7-9; J: TRBJ1-4; CDR3: CASSLVSAAPNEKLFF; DNA: TGTGCCAGCAGCTTAGTTTCGGCAGCCCCGAATGAAAAACTGTTTTTT
size: NA; D: NA; length: 13; V: TRBV5-1; J: TRBJ2-2; CDR3: CASSLDSRGELFF; DNA: TGCGCCAGCAGCTTGGACAGTCGAGGGGAGCTGTTTTTT
size: few; D: NA; length: 14; V: TRBV25-1; J: TRBJ1-2; CDR3: CASSSRGAGYGYTF; DNA: TGTGCCAGCAGTTCACGGGGGGCGGGCTATGGCTACACCTTC
size: NA; D: TRBD2; length: 16; V: TRBV13; J: TRBJ2-3; CDR3: CASSPRLAGATDTQYF; DNA: TGTGCCAGCAGCCCAAGACTAGCGGGAGCCACAGATACGCAGTATTTT
size: NA; D: NA; length: 14; V: TRBV6-5; J: TRBJ2-4; CDR3: CASSYSPEKNIQYF; DNA: TGTGCCAGCAGTTACAGTCCCGAGAAAAACATTCAGTACTTC
size: NA; D: TRBD1; length: 14; V: TRBV6-5; J: TRBJ1-1; CDR3: CASSYGTGFTEAFF; DNA: TGTGCCAGCAGTTACGGGACAGGGTTCACTGAAGCTTTCTTT
size: NA; D: NA; length: 15; V: TRBV11-2; J: TRBJ2-7; CDR3: CASSLAPGTYYEQYF; DNA: TGTGCCAGCAGCCTAGCCCCAGGGACATACTACGAGCAGTACTTC
size: NA; D: NA; length: 14; V: TRBV5-1; J: TRBJ1-6; CDR3: CASSFQSHNSPLHF; DNA: TGCGCCAGCAGCTTCCAGAGTCATAATTCACCCCTCCACTTT
size: few; D: NA; length: 14; V: TRBV7-8; J: TRBJ1-4; CDR3: CASSPTTGGGKLFF; DNA: TGTGCCAGCAGCCCCACTACGGGGGGAGGAAAACTGTTTTTT